The entry that follows covers one T cell receptor (beta chain) sequence. Antigen unknown. The V and J ends lost 4 bases and 2 bases respectively, with 15 bases between them. The CDR3 has 15 amino acids. CDR1 is SQVTM and CDR2 is ANQGSEA in the germline V gene. The data are from a study of T cells after yellow fever vaccination. General study results and limits: Clonotypes shared by both compartments, CD4 and CD8, made up a small share. Weaker in magnitude, the secondary response showed a faster peak on day 5 versus 15. Among primary-vaccination clones, most reappeared after the booster, at about 95% for CD4 and more than 85% for CD8.

One entry per CDR3 protein, called by TCRdb with MiXCR from the 5' RACE reads. The top ten hold about 17% of the sample, which has fewer than 650,000 distinct CDR3 sequences, just over 20% seen once. Specimen: PBMCs, collected more than 20 days after the first yellow fever vaccination. The sequence derives from a man younger than 30 who received the YFV17D yellow fever vaccine. J is TRBJ1-5 and V is TRBV29-1; a possible D gene is TRBD1 (5 bases). Written as DNA, the CDR3 is TGCAGCGTTGCGTGGGGCGGGGCCGGCAATCAGCCCCAGCATTTT. Its translation is CSVAWGGAGNQPQHF.